This T cell receptor (beta chain) was recorded in a study of CD4 T cells in relation to SARS-CoV-2 and coronaviruses. Germline CDR1 reads KGHSH; CDR2 reads LQKENI. V was clipped by 0 bases and J by 6 bases, with 12 bases between them. This CDR3 region has 14 residues. The protocol was immunoSEQ multiplex PCR, while the TCRdb copy is restricted to in-frame clones and leaves out a portion. The data hold about 70,000 clones, with over 70% observed a single time. The unexposed donors gave CD4+ T cells in about 2011-2019, prior to COVID-19. The material sequenced was memory CD4+ T cells from PBMCs. This receptor was obtained from a human donor in good health. This sequence joins TRBV18 and TRBJ2-7; no clear D gene. The DNA for the CDR3 is TGTGCCAGCTCACCACCGTCAGTGAGCTTCGAGCAGTACTTC. Translation gives CASSPPSVSFEQYF. Looking up the rest from reference TRBV18 and TRBJ2-7 gives the full variable domain: NAGVMQNPRHLVRRRGQEARLRCSPMKGHSHVYWYRQLPEEGLKFMVYLQKENIIDESGMPKERFSAEFPKEGPSILRIQQVVRGDSAAYFCASSPPSVSFEQYFGPGTRLTVT.